Shown below are 27 T cell receptor beta chains from a single sample sequenced in a study of T cells in Graves' hyperthyroidism and ophthalmopathy. Authors of the study amplified TCR beta CDR3 regions from RNA transcripts. The primer set for the first-round RT-PCR of the TCR CDR3 was HTBI. MiXCR, run by TCRdb on the multiplex PCR reads, gives a single entry per CDR3 protein. The sample lists about 660,000 distinct CDR3 sequences, nearly 45% occurring once. Sequenced sample: peripheral blood or thyroid tissue (not recorded which). The receptors were sampled from an adult man with Graves' disease, either hyperthyroidism or ophthalmopathy (not recorded which).

This clonotype has just a few counts. CDR3 sequence reads: CASSLGGRPVTYGYTF. The DNA of the CDR3 is TGCGCCAGCAGCTTGGGGGGACGCCCCGTCACCTATGGCTACACCTTC. The V and J genes are TRBV5-1 and TRBJ1-2; a possible D gene is TRBD1 (5 bases). This CDR3 is built from 16 residues. CDR1 is SGHRS and CDR2 is YFSETQ in the germline V gene. Trimming took 0 bases from V and 4 from J, leaving 16 bases between them.

Remarks on this clonotype: Just one base apart from a much larger clone, this may be a read error. The gene calls are TRBV20-1 and TRBJ1-6; D is uncertain. The CDR3 spans 11 residues. The germline CDR1 and CDR2 sequences are DFQATT and SNEGSKA (reference sequence). V shed 5 bases and J shed 9 bases, with 8 bases lying between them. In DNA form, the CDR3 reads TGCAGTGCTGGTCGGGGTTCACCCCTCCACTTT. This gives the protein CSAGRGSPLHF.

In this sample, this clonotype turned up a few times. This rearrangement joins TRBV29-1 to TRBJ2-3; weak D call: TRBD2 (6 bases). V dropped 1 base and J dropped 4 bases, with 18 bases sitting between them. Per the germline V gene, CDR1 is SQVTM and CDR2 is ANQGSEA. The CDR3 totals 16 residues. This chain's CDR3 is CSVEGGARGVADTQYF. CDR3 bases: TGCAGCGTTGAAGGAGGAGCGCGGGGTGTCGCAGATACGCAGTATTTT.

This clonotype was counted only a few times. This chain connects TRBV19 to TRBJ1-1; D is undetermined. Germline CDR1 LNHDA, CDR2 SQIVND (reference sequence). V was pared by 7 bases and J by 5 bases, with 14 bases between. The CDR3 runs 13 residues. The CDR3 DNA follows: TGTGCCAGTAAGGCCCCAAAGGAAACTGAAGCTTTCTTT. This sequence encodes CASKAPKETEAFF.

The genes are TRBV11-1 and TRBJ1-3, with 8 bases that match TRBD1. The CDR3 is 19 amino acids. J was trimmed by 0 bases and V by 0 bases; bases with no gene match: 10. Germline V CDR1 and CDR2: SGHAT, FQDESV (reference sequence). The CDR3 DNA follows: TGTGCCAGCAGCTTAGCGCCCGCAGGACAGGGTTTCTCTGGAAACACCATATATTTT. Residues: CASSLAPAGQGFSGNTIYF. Together with reference TRBV11-1 and TRBJ1-3, the CDR3 gives the full variable domain: EAEVAQSPRYKITEKSQAVAFWCDPISGHATLYWYRQILGQGPELLVQFQDESVVDDSQLPKDRFSAERLKGVDSTLKIQPAELGDSAMYLCASSLAPAGQGFSGNTIYFGEGSWLTVV.

The table lists this clonotype with a few counts. The gene calls are TRBV2 and TRBJ1-1; TRBD1 agrees at 10 bases. The CDR3 has 14 residues. Germline V CDR1 and CDR2: SNHLY, FYNNEI. V dropped 3 bases and J dropped 5; count of bases not matched to a gene: 3. CDR3 DNA sequence: TGTGCCAGCAGTGACGACAGGGGGCGAACTGAAGCTTTCTTT. Translated: CASSDDRGRTEAFF.

The chain joins TRBV6-5 to TRBJ1-4, with 8 bases identical to TRBD1. This CDR3 region has 14 residues. Germline values: CDR1 MNHEY, CDR2 SVGAGI. J lost 7 bases, V lost 5 bases, and 6 bases had no gene match. CDR3 sequence (DNA): TGTGCCAGCAGTGACAGGGGAATTGCTGAAAAACTGTTTTTT. Its translation is CASSDRGIAEKLFF.

This clonotype came up many times. V gene TRBV11-2 combines with J gene TRBJ1-5, with TRBD1 identical over 11 bases. Unmatched junction bases numbered 4, after V lost 5 bases and J lost 7 bases. CDR1 SGHAT and CDR2 FQNNGV come from the germline V gene. This CDR3 spans 14 amino acids. The CDR3 coding sequence is TGTGCCAGCAGCATGGACAGGGGGCAACAGCCCCAGCATTTT. Protein: CASSMDRGQQPQHF.

This clonotype was observed many times. The genes are TRBV7-2 and TRBJ2-7; 11 bases map to TRBD2. This CDR3 contains 14 residues. Germline loops: CDR1 SGHTA, CDR2 FQGNSA. J lost 4 bases, V lost 5 bases, and 4 bases had no gene match. The CDR3 DNA is TGTGCCAGCAGCCGAACTAGCGGGAGATACGAGCAGTACTTC. Translation: CASSRTSGRYEQYF.

This sequence joins TRBV29-1 and TRBJ1-1; D perhaps matches TRBD1 (6 bases). The CDR3 sequence is 14 residues long. V lost 7 bases to trimming and J lost 5 bases, with 20 bases between them. The germline CDR1 and CDR2 sequences are SQVTM and ANQGSEA. The CDR3 sequence is CSAHRDTRTTEAFF. CDR3 bases: TGCAGCGCGCACCGGGACACCAGGACAACTGAAGCTTTCTTT.

The chain uses TRBV10-3 and TRBJ1-6; D is perhaps TRBD1 (5 bases). Germline CDR1 and CDR2: ENHRY and SYGVKD. CDR3 length: 15 residues. Trimming cost V 4 bases and J 3 bases, with 10 bases left between them. The CDR3 coding sequence is TGTGCCATCAGTGTGGACAACTACTATAATTCACCCCTCCACTTT. It specifies CAISVDNYYNSPLHF.

V and J are TRBV10-3 and TRBJ2-5; D call uncertain. The germline V gene has CDR1 ENHRY and CDR2 SYGVKD. The CDR3 has 9 residues. Trimming took off 7 bases at V and 3 bases at J, with 0 bases between the two ends. The CDR3 nucleotides read TGTGCCATCAAAGAGACCCAGTACTTC. It is translated as CAIKETQYF.

This clonotype came up a few times. This chain joins TRBV7-6 and TRBJ2-7, with 7 nucleotides matching TRBD2. The CDR3 loop spans 15 amino acids. Trimming took 6 bases from V and 2 from J; bases not matched to a gene: 10. CDR1 and CDR2 (germline): SGHVS, FNYEAQ. CDR3 in amino acids: CASSWGGVGTYEQYF. The CDR3 DNA is TGTGCCAGCAGTTGGGGGGGGGTAGGTACCTACGAGCAGTACTTC. The variable domain in full, with the rest retrieved from reference TRBV7-6 and TRBJ2-7, is GAGVSQSPRYKVTKRGQDVALRCDPISGHVSLYWYRQALGQGPEFLTYFNYEAQQDKSGLPNDRFSAERPEGSISTLTIQRTEQRDSAMYRCASSWGGVGTYEQYFGPGTRLTVT.

This clonotype was counted only a few times. The J gene is TRBJ2-7, the V gene TRBV7-2; TRBD2 aligns across 11 bases. The length of the CDR3 is 15 residues. J was trimmed by 4 bases and V by 3 bases; bases with no gene match: 5. Looked up from germline, CDR1 is SGHTA and CDR2 is FQGNSA. In DNA, the CDR3 is TGTGCCAGCAGCTTGGATGGACTAGCGGGTTACGAGCAGTACTTC. It encodes CASSLDGLAGYEQYF.

This clonotype has more than one count but fewer than ten. The chain carries TRBV2 and TRBJ1-5; D not certain. Between the trimmed V and J ends, which lost 9 bases and 4 bases, there was a span of 10 bases. Germline V lookup: CDR1 SNHLY, CDR2 FYNNEI. This CDR3 comprises 12 residues. The CDR3 region has the DNA TGTGCCAGAACCCGGGGAAATCAGCCCCAGCATTTT. This codes for CARTRGNQPQHF.

The sample holds many counts of this clonotype. The chain combines TRBV2 with TRBJ1-5; 8 bases fit TRBD1. Germline CDR1 and CDR2: SNHLY and FYNNEI. The CDR3 has 15 amino acids. After removal of 6 bases from V and 7 bases from J, the junction contained 11 bases not matched to a gene. The DNA of the CDR3 is TGTGCCAGCAGCTCAGAAGGCAGGGGGCAACAGCCCCAGCATTTT. It encodes CASSSEGRGQQPQHF. Together with reference TRBV2 and TRBJ1-5, the CDR3 gives the full variable domain: EPEVTQTPSHQVTQMGQEVILRCVPISNHLYFYWYRQILGQKVEFLVSFYNNEISEKSEIFDDQFSVERPDGSNFTLKIRSTKLEDSAMYFCASSSEGRGQQPQHFGDGTRLSIL.

This clonotype was seen more than once but under ten times. This chain joins TRBV12-3 or TRBV12-4 and TRBJ2-7; D gene ambiguous. The V gene lost 4 bases and the J gene lost 7 bases, with 14 bases spanning the gap. This CDR3 spans 13 amino acids. CDR3 sequence (DNA): TGTGCCAGCAGTTCGTTTACCTTGGAGGAGCAGTACTTC. It translates to CASSSFTLEEQYF.

This clonotype occurred a few times. The CDR3 reads CASSLRAGAGYTF. The CDR3, as DNA: TGTGCCAGCAGCTTACGAGCGGGGGCTGGCTACACCTTC. The chain carries TRBV7-8 and TRBJ1-2; the D gene is possibly TRBD1 (6 bases). V was trimmed by 2 bases and J by 7 bases, leaving 11 bases between them. The germline V gene has CDR1 SGHVS and CDR2 FQNEAQ. The CDR3 loop spans 13 amino acids.

CDR3 nucleotide sequence: TGTGCCAGCAGCTTCCTTCGACAGGGGTTTATGATCCCTGAAGCTTTCTTT. This encodes CASSFLRQGFMIPEAFF. The chain employs TRBV7-9 and TRBJ1-1, with TRBD1 identical over 8 bases. Germline V lookup: CDR1 SEHNR, CDR2 FQNEAQ (reference sequence). This CDR3 comprises 17 residues. V lost 3 bases and J lost 6; bases outside the gene matches: 15.

This clonotype was counted once. A much bigger clone sits one base away, suggesting this may be a read error. V and J are TRBV10-3 and TRBJ1-2, with TRBD1 matching 7 bases. This CDR3 region has 15 residues. Per germline, CDR1 ENHRY and CDR2 SYGVKD. V lost 1 base and J lost 7; bases outside the gene matches: 9. The CDR3 DNA reads TGTGCCATCAGTGAGTATAGGGGGCGAAGGGGTGGCTACACCTTC. Its protein product is CAISEYRGRRGGYTF.

The V call is TRBV6-5, the J call TRBJ1-2; 9 bases line up with TRBD1. The CDR3 is 15 residues long. V was pared by 2 bases and J by 2 bases, with 3 bases of the junction left unmatched. Germline V gene lookup returns CDR1 MNHEY and CDR2 SVGAGI. This chain's CDR3 is CASSYDRGANYGYTF. CDR3 bases: TGTGCCAGCAGTTACGACAGGGGGGCGAACTATGGCTACACCTTC.

This clonotype has only a few counts. This chain connects TRBV19 to TRBJ2-7; 8 positions agree with TRBD1. CDR3 length: 16 residues. Germline V gene lookup returns CDR1 LNHDA and CDR2 SQIVND (reference sequence). V lost 7 bases, J lost 3 bases, and 14 bases stayed unmatched. The CDR3 DNA follows: TGTGCCAGTAAGCCACAGGGGGGCCGGGAAAACTACGAGCAGTACTTC. It is translated as CASKPQGGRENYEQYF.

The table lists this clonotype with many counts. The chain combines TRBV10-3 with TRBJ1-5; maybe TRBD1 (5 bases). The CDR3 has 15 residues. V was trimmed by 1 base and J by 3 bases, leaving 10 bases between them. In germline, CDR1 is ENHRY, CDR2 SYGVKD. The CDR3 nucleotides are TGTGCCATCAGTGAGTTTCAGGGCCTCAATCAGCCCCAGCATTTT. Protein product: CAISEFQGLNQPQHF.

This clonotype was counted ten times or more. J is TRBJ2-7 and V is TRBV12-3 or TRBV12-4; D not resolved. V was clipped by 5 bases and J by 6 bases, with 17 bases between them. This CDR3 has 14 residues. DNA for the CDR3: TGTGCCAGCAGTCCGACACTCACGAGGTCCGAGCAGTACTTC. Translation gives CASSPTLTRSEQYF.

This clonotype occurred many times. This rearrangement joins TRBV13 to TRBJ1-2; perhaps TRBD1 as D (5 bases). Trimming left V 2 bases short and J 6 bases short, with 13 bases between. The CDR3 has 14 residues. CDR1 is PRHDT, CDR2 FYEKMQ, per germline (reference sequence). The CDR3 DNA reads as TGTGCCAGCAGCTTAATCTCGGGACTGAATGGCTACACCTTC. It is translated as CASSLISGLNGYTF.

This clonotype was counted between two and nine times. This chain uses TRBV5-4 with TRBJ2-5, with 8 bases that match TRBD1. Losses at the gene ends were 6 bases for V and 1 base for J; bases not matched to a gene: 5. The CDR3 is 14 residues long. Germline CDR1 SGHNT, CDR2 YYREEE (reference sequence). The CDR3 region is CASTQGAGQETQYF. The CDR3 DNA follows: TGTGCCAGCACCCAGGGGGCAGGCCAAGAGACCCAGTACTTC. Full variable domain (remainder filled in from reference TRBV5-4 and TRBJ2-5): ETGVTQSPTHLIKTRGQQVTLRCSSQSGHNTVSWYQQALGQGPQFIFQYYREEENGRGNFPPRFSGLQFPNYSSELNVNALELDDSALYLCASTQGAGQETQYFGPGTRLLVL.

The V gene is TRBV11-3, the J gene TRBJ1-1; 9 positions agree with TRBD1. Germline CDR1 and CDR2: SGHNT and YENEEA. The CDR3 runs 17 residues. J was trimmed by 1 base and V by 2 bases; bases with no gene match: 8. In DNA form, the CDR3 reads TGTGCCAGCAGCTTAAAATTGGGACAGGGAACGAACACTGAAGCTTTCTTT. It codes for CASSLKLGQGTNTEAFF.